One and the same sample provided the 19 T cell receptor beta chains below, sequenced in a study of human T cells and chemical hapten exposure. TCRdb itself ran the RACE reads through MiXCR, one entry per CDR3 protein. The sample consists of some 170,000 distinct CDR3 sequences, 20% to 25% of them appearing once. This sample's time point: patch test 1, 2 weeks after DPC sensitization. The treatment here: therapeutic diphenylcyclopropenone sensitization with weekly scalp DPC. This specimen consisted of whole blood, obtained in connection with sensitization to the hapten diphenylcyclopropenone (DPC). Receptor source: a woman aged 45-65 years with alopecia areata. Some clones in this sample may be carry-over from other donors' samples.

V is TRBV6-1 and J is TRBJ1-5; possibly TRBD1 for D (6 bases). The CDR3 has 13 residues. Trimming shortened V by 11 bases and J by 4 bases, and 15 bases separated the two germline ends. Germline assignment: CDR1 MNHNS and CDR2 SASEGT. CDR3 protein: CAGMGGRNQPQHF. DNA for the CDR3: TGTGCCGGCATGGGGGGCCGTAATCAGCCCCAGCATTTT.

There are a few counts of this clonotype. This chain uses TRBV12-3 or TRBV12-4 with TRBJ2-2; TRBD2 matches 7 bases. The CDR3 runs to 13 residues. V was pared by 6 bases and J by 7 bases, with 5 bases of the junction left unmatched. CDR3 DNA: TGTGCCAGCAGATTTACTAGCGTCGGGGAGCTGTTTTTT. This translates into CASRFTSVGELFF.

The rearrangement links TRBV7-8 to TRBJ2-7, with D unresolved. This CDR3 is 13 amino acids long. With 0 bases removed from V and 6 bases from J, the gap between germline ends came to 9 bases. Germline CDR1 is SGHVS and CDR2 is FQNEAQ. CDR3 in DNA: TGTGCCAGCAGCTTAGCGGTCGCCCGCGAGCAGTACTTC. Translation gives CASSLAVAREQYF. Complete variable domain (other parts from reference TRBV7-8 and TRBJ2-7): GAGVSQSPRYKVAKRGQDVALRCDPISGHVSLFWYQQALGQGPEFLTYFQNEAQLDKSGLPSDRFFAERPEGSVSTLKIQRTQQEDSAVYLCASSLAVAREQYFGPGTRLTVT.

A remark on this clonotype: The junction and the germline gene differ at one end; a read error may be behind it. V and J are TRBV7-8 and TRBJ2-1, with 7 bases that match TRBD2. This CDR3 contains 13 residues. The germline V gene encodes CDR1 SGHVS and CDR2 FQNEAQ. CDR3 nucleotides: TGTGCCAGCTGGGGGGGAGTGAACAATAAGCAGTTCTTC. Translation gives CASWGGVNNKQFF.

J is TRBJ2-7 and V is TRBV10-3; perhaps TRBD2 as D (6 bases). The V end was cut by 3 bases, the J end by 6 bases, with 18 bases between. From germline, CDR1 is ENHRY and CDR2 SYGVKD. This CDR3 comprises 15 residues. The CDR3 DNA follows: TGTGCCATCAGTGAACCCGCGCAGGGAGGTAGCGAGCAGTACTTC. Amino acid sequence: CAISEPAQGGSEQYF.

The chain links TRBV7-8 to TRBJ1-1, with D perhaps matching TRBD1 (5 bases). Germline V gene lookup returns CDR1 SGHVS and CDR2 FQNEAQ. Trimming left V 5 bases short and J 4 bases short, with 14 bases between. The CDR3 consists of 14 residues. The CDR3 DNA is TGTGCCAGCAGCGCCTGGGGCCGTGGCACTGAAGCTTTCTTT. Translated: CASSAWGRGTEAFF.

This clonotype was picked up a small number of times. The chain employs TRBV29-1 and TRBJ1-1; D perhaps matches TRBD1 (6 bases). Trimming removed 4 bases from V and 7 bases from J, with 19 bases in between. CDR3 length: 14 residues. CDR1 and CDR2 from the germline V gene are SQVTM and ANQGSEA. The CDR3 reads CSVARGGGEVEAFF. The CDR3 DNA reads as TGCAGCGTTGCCAGGGGAGGGGGGGAAGTTGAAGCTTTCTTT.

The chain joins TRBV7-2 to TRBJ2-7; D uncertain. CDR1 is SGHTA, CDR2 FQGNSA, per germline. The V end was cut by 1 base, the J end by 2 bases, with 9 bases between. The CDR3 loop spans 14 amino acids. The CDR3 spells CASSLDSVAYEQYF. DNA for the CDR3: TGTGCCAGCAGCTTAGACTCGGTCGCCTACGAGCAGTACTTC.

The chain joins TRBV11-1 to TRBJ2-1, with 8 bases that match TRBD2. There are 13 residues in the CDR3. Trimming removed 3 bases from V and 10 bases from J; junction bases left unmatched: 5. CDR1 SGHAT and CDR2 FQDESV come from the germline V gene (reference sequence). The CDR3 bases are TGTGCCAGCAGCTTTAGCGGGAAGGGCGAGCAGTTCTTC. Its translation is CASSFSGKGEQFF.

The V and J genes are TRBV29-1 and TRBJ2-2; a possible D gene is TRBD1 (5 bases). Germline V lookup: CDR1 SQVTM, CDR2 ANQGSEA. V was shortened by 3 bases and J by 6 bases, with 11 bases between the two germline ends. The CDR3 runs 13 residues. In nucleotides, the CDR3 is TGCAGCGTTGAGGGGCGCTACCCCGGGGAGCTGTTTTTT. This sequence encodes CSVEGRYPGELFF.

This clonotype was detected ten times or more. The rearrangement joins TRBV10-3 to TRBJ2-5; D is possibly TRBD1 (5 bases). The V end was cut by 0 bases, the J end by 5 bases, with 10 bases between. Germline CDR1 and CDR2: ENHRY and SYGVKD. CDR3 size: 14 residues. CDR3 sequence (DNA): TGTGCCATCAGTGAGTCTGCAGGGATGGAGACCCAGTACTTC. This gives the protein CAISESAGMETQYF.

This clonotype showed up just a few times. The CDR3 here is CSANGGPTDTQYF. CDR3 in DNA: TGCAGTGCTAACGGGGGCCCCACAGATACGCAGTATTTT. The chain carries TRBV20-1 and TRBJ2-3; D is possibly TRBD1 or TRBD2 (6 bases each). V lost 4 bases to trimming and J lost 2 bases, with 10 bases between them. This CDR3 is 13 amino acids long. Germline V gives CDR1 DFQATT, CDR2 SNEGSKA (reference sequence).

V is TRBV15 and J is TRBJ2-1; D is possibly TRBD1 or TRBD2 (5 bases each). Looked up from germline, CDR1 is LNHNV and CDR2 is YYDKDF (reference sequence). There are 15 residues in the CDR3. Deletions cut 0 bases from V and 8 bases from J, with 14 bases between. The CDR3 DNA reads TGTGCCACCAGCAGAGATGAGAGGTTGGGGGATGAGCAGTTCTTC. Translated: CATSRDERLGDEQFF.

V usage is TRBV12-3 or TRBV12-4 and J usage is TRBJ2-1; D call uncertain. The CDR3 contains 11 residues. V dropped 5 bases and J dropped 9 bases, with 8 bases sitting between them. The CDR3 loop is CASSRGSEQFF. The CDR3 DNA reads TGTGCCAGCAGTAGAGGCAGTGAGCAGTTCTTC.

This clonotype was detected a few times. This chain joins TRBV29-1 and TRBJ2-1; TRBD2 matches at 12 bases. This CDR3 contains 16 residues. V lost 2 bases and J lost 9; bases outside the gene matches: 11. Germline CDR1 reads SQVTM; CDR2 reads ANQGSEA. CDR3 sequence reads: CSVEKLAGGPRTEQFF. CDR3 nucleotide sequence: TGCAGCGTTGAAAAGCTAGCGGGAGGGCCTCGTACTGAGCAGTTCTTC.

There are a few counts of this clonotype. The chain joins TRBV15 to TRBJ2-5; D gene uncertain. The CDR3 totals 12 residues. Trimming took 0 bases from V and 5 from J, leaving 4 bases between them. CDR1 is LNHNV and CDR2 is YYDKDF in the germline V gene (reference sequence). The CDR3 sequence is CATSRDSETQYF. The CDR3 DNA follows: TGTGCCACCAGCAGAGATTCGGAGACCCAGTACTTC. The full variable domain, completed using reference TRBV15 and TRBJ2-5, is DAMVIQNPRYQVTQFGKPVTLSCSQTLNHNVMYWYQQKSSQAPKLLFHYYDKDFNNEADTPDNFQSRRPNTSFCFLDIRSPGLGDTAMYLCATSRDSETQYFGPGTRLLVL.

This clonotype was counted between two and nine times. This sequence joins TRBV29-1 and TRBJ2-1; 8 bases agree with TRBD1. The ends lost 6 bases at V and 4 bases at J; junction bases unmatched: 2. CDR1 is SQVTM and CDR2 is ANQGSEA in the germline V gene. The length of the CDR3 is 12 residues. In DNA, the CDR3 is TGCAGCGTAGGACAGGGTTACAATGAGCAGTTCTTC. Amino acid sequence: CSVGQGYNEQFF.

The chain uses TRBV18 and TRBJ2-7, with 8 positions matching TRBD2. This CDR3 has 15 residues. With V trimmed by 2 bases and J by 0 bases, 3 bases remained unmatched. Germline V gene data show CDR1 as KGHSH and CDR2 as LQKENI. The CDR3 sequence: CASSPGGRSSYEQYF. CDR3 in DNA: TGTGCCAGCTCACCAGGCGGGAGGAGCTCCTACGAGCAGTACTTC.

This clonotype has only a few counts. This chain uses TRBV10-3 with TRBJ2-7; 7 bases are shared with TRBD2. The CDR3 runs 13 residues. Trimming took 6 bases from V and 3 from J; bases not matched to a gene: 5. CDR1 ENHRY and CDR2 SYGVKD come from the germline V gene. CDR3 coding DNA: TGTGCCATCAGGCGACTAGCTGGCTACGAGCAGTACTTC. Its protein product is CAIRRLAGYEQYF.